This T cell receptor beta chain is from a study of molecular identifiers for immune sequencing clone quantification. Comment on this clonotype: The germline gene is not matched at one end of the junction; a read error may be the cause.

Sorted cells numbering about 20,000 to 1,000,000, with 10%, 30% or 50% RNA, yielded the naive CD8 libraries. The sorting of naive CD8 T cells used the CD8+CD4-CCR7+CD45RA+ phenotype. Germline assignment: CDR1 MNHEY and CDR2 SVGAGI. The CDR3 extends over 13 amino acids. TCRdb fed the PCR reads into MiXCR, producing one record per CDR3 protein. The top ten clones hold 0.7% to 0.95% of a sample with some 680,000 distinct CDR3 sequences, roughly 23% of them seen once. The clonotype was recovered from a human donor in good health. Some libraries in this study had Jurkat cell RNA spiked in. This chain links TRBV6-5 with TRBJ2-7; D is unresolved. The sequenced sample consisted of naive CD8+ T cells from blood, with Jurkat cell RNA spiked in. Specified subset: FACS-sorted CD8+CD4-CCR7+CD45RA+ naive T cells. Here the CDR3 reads CASSPNDAYAQYF. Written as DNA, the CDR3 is TGTGCCAGCAGTCCAAACGATGCCTACGCGCAGTACTTC.